The T cell receptor (beta chain) under discussion was sequenced for a study of shared clonotypes between healthy human individuals. Study-level points and caveats: With few donors, the genetic and exposure-history diversity represented was limited.

Trimming at V came to 6 bases and at J to 7 bases, leaving 6 bases not matched to a gene. This CDR3 spans 14 amino acids. From germline, CDR1 is ENHRY and CDR2 SYGVKD. Concerning this clone: The antigen is not known.

The donors were all Caucasian adults (living in Nashville, Tennessee). The investigators split CD4+ cells into a CD45RA+ naive subset and a CD45RA-negative memory subset. The table came from immunoSEQ multiplex PCR; TCRdb's copy has only in-frame clones and leaves some out. Among approximately 340,000 clones listed, around two thirds were seen once. The V gene is TRBV10-3, the J gene TRBJ2-1, with 10 bases aligning to TRBD2. Sequencing was done on a sample of memory CD4+ T cells sorted from blood. As for subset: CD45RA-negative fraction. This sequence was found in a man aged 25 to 45 in good health. CDR3: CAIRASGRKNEQFF. The CDR3 region has the DNA TGTGCCATCAGGGCTAGCGGGAGAAAGAATGAGCAGTTCTTC.